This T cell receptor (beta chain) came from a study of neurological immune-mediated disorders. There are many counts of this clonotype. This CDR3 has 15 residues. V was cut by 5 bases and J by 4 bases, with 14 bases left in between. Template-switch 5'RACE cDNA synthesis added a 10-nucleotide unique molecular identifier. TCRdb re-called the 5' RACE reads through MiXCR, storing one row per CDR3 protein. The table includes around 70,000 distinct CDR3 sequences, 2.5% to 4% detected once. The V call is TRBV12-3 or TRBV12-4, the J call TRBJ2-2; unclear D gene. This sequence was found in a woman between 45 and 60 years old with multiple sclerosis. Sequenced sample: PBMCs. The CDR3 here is CASSSSAGATGELFF. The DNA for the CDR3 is TGTGCCAGCAGTAGCTCGGCAGGCGCCACCGGGGAGCTGTTTTTT.